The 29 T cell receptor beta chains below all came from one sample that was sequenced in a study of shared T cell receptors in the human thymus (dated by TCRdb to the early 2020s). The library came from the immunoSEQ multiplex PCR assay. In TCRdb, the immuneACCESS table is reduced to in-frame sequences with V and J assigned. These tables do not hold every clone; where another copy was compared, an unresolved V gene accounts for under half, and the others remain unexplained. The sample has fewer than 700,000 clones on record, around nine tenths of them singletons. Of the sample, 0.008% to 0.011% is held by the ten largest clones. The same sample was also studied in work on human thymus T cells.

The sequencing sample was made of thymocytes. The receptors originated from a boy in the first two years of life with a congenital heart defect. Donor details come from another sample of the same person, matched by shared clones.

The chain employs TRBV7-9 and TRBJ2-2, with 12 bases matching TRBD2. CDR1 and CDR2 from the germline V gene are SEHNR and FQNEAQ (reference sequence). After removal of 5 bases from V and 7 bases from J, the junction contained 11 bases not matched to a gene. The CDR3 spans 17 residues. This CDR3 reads CASSPRLAGDEDGELFF. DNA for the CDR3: TGTGCCAGCAGCCCAAGACTAGCGGGAGACGAAGACGGGGAGCTGTTTTTT.

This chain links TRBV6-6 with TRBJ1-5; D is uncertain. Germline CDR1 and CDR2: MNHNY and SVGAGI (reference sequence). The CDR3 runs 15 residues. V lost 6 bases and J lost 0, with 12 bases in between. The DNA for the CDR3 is TGTGCCAGCAGCCCTACGGGGTATAGCAATCAGCCCCAGCATTTT. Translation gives CASSPTGYSNQPQHF.

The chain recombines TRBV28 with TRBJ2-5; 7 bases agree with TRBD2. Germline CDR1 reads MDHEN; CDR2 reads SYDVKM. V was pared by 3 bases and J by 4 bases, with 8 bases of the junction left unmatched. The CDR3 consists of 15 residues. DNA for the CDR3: TGTGCCAGCAGTTTGCTAACGGGAGGAGGAGAGACCCAGTACTTC. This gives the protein CASSLLTGGGETQYF.

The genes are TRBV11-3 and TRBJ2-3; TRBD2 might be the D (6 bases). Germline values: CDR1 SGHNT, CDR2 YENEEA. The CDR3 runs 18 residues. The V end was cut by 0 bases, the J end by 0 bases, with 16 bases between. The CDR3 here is CASSLDGPSDYSTDTQYF. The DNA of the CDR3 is TGTGCCAGCAGCTTAGACGGCCCTAGCGACTATAGCACAGATACGCAGTATTTT.

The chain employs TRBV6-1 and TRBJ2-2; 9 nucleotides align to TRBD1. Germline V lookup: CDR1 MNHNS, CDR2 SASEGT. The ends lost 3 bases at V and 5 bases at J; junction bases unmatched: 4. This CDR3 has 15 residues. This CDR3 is CASSDGDRETGELFF. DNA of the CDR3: TGTGCCAGCAGTGATGGGGACAGGGAGACCGGGGAGCTGTTTTTT.

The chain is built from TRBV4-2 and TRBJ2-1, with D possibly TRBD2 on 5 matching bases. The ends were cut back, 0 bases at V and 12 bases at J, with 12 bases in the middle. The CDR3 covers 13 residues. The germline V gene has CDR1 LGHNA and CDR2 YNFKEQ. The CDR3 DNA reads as TGTGCCAGCAGCCAAGAGGTCCAGGACTTGCAGTTCTTC. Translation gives CASSQEVQDLQFF.

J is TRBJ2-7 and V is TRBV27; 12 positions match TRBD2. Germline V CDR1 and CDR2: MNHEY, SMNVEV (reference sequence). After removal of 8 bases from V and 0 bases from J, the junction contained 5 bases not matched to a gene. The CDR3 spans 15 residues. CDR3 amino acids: CASSLAGGHSYEQYF. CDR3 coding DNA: TGTGCCAGCTCACTAGCGGGAGGCCACTCCTACGAGCAGTACTTC.

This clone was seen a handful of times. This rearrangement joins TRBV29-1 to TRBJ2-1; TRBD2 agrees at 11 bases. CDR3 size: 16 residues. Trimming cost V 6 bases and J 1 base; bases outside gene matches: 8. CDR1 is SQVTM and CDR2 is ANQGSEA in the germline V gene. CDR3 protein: CSVGLAASGSYNEQFF. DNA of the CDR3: TGCAGCGTGGGACTAGCGGCGAGTGGTTCCTACAATGAGCAGTTCTTC.

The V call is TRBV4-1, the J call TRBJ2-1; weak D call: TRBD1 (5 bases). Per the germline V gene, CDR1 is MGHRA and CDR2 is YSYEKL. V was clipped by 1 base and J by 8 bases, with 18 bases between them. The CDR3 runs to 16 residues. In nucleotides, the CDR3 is TGCGCCAGCAGCCAAGTTTGGCTAGGGGTCGTCCATGAGCAGTTCTTC. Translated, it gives CASSQVWLGVVHEQFF.

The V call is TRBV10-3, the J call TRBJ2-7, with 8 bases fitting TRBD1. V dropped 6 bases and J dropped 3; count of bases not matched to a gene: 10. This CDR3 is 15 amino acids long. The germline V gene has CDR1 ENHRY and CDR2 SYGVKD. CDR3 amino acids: CAIRSRDRSLYEQYF. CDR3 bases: TGTGCCATCAGGAGCCGGGACAGGAGCCTCTACGAGCAGTACTTC.

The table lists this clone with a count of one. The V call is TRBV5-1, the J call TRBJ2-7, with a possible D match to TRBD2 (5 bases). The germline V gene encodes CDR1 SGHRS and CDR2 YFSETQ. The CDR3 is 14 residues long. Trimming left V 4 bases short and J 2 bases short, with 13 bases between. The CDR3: CASSLGSNTYEQYF. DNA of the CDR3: TGCGCCAGCAGCCTGGGGAGCAACACCTACGAGCAGTACTTC.

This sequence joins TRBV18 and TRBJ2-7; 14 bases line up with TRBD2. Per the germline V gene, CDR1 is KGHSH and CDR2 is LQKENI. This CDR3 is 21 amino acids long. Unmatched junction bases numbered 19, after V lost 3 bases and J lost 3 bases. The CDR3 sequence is CASSPQRSGTSGRSGLYEQYF. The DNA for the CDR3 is TGTGCCAGCTCACCCCAAAGGTCCGGGACTAGCGGGAGATCGGGACTCTACGAGCAGTACTTC. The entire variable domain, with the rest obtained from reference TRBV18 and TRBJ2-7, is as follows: NAGVMQNPRHLVRRRGQEARLRCSPMKGHSHVYWYRQLPEEGLKFMVYLQKENIIDESGMPKERFSAEFPKEGPSILRIQQVVRGDSAAYFCASSPQRSGTSGRSGLYEQYFGPGTRLTVT.

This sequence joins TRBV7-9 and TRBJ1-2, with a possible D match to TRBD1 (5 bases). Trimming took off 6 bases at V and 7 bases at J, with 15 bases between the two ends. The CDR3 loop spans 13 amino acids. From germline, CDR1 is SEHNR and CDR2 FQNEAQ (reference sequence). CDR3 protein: CASRKEGAGGYTF. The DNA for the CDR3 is TGTGCCAGCAGAAAAGAAGGGGCAGGTGGCTACACCTTC.

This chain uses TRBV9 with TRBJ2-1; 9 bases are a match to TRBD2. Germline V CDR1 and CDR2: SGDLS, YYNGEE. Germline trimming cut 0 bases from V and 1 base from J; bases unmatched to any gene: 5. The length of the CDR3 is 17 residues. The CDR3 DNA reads TGTGCCAGCAGCGTAGCTAGCGGGACCCCATCCTACAATGAGCAGTTCTTC. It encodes CASSVASGTPSYNEQFF.

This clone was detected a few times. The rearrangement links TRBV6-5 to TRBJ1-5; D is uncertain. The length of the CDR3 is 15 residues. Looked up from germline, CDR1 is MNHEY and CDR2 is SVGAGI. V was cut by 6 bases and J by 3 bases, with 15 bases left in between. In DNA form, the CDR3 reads TGTGCCAGCAGGCTGACCCCAGGTGTCAATCAGCCCCAGCATTTT. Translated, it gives CASRLTPGVNQPQHF.

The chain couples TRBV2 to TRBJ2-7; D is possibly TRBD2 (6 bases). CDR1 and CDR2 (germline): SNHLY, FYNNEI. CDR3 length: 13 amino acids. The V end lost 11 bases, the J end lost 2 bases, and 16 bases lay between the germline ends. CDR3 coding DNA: TGTGCCCCCCTGGGGCGGGGCCCCTACGAGCAGTACTTC. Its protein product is CAPLGRGPYEQYF.

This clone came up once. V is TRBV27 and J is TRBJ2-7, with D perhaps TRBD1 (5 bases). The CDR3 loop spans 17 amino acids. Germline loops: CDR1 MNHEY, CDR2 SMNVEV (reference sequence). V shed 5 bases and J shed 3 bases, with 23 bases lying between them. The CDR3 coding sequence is TGTGCCAGCAGTACAAGATATCAGGGATCCGATTACTACGAGCAGTACTTC. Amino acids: CASSTRYQGSDYYEQYF.

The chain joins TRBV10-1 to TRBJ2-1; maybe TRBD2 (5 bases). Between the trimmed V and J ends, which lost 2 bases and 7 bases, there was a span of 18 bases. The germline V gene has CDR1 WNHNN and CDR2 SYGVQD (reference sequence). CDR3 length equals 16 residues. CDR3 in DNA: TGCGCCAGCAGTGAGGTCTCGGACCCACGACTAAATGAGCAGTTCTTC. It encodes CASSEVSDPRLNEQFF.

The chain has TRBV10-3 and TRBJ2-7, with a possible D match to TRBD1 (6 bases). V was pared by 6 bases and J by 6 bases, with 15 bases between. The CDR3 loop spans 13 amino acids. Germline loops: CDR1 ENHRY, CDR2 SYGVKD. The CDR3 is CAIRAPQGCEQYF. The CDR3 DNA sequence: TGTGCCATCAGGGCCCCCCAGGGGTGCGAGCAGTACTTC.

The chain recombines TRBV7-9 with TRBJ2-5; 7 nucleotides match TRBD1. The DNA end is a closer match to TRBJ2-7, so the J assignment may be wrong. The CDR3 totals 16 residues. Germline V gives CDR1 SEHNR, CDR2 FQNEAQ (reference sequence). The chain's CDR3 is CASSPASGQEPYEQYF. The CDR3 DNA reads TGTGCCAGCAGCCCCGCGTCAGGACAGGAGCCCTACGAGCAGTACTTC.

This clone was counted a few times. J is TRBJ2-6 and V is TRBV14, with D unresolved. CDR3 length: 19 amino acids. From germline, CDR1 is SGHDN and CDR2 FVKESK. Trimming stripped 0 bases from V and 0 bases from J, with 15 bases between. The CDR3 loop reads CASSQERLVTFSGANVLTF. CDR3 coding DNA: TGTGCCAGCAGCCAAGAGCGGCTAGTCACTTTCTCTGGGGCCAACGTCCTGACTTTC.

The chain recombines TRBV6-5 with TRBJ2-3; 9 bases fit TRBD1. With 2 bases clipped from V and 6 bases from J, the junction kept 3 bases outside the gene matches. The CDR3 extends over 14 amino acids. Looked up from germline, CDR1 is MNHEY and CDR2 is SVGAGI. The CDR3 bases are TGTGCCAGCAGTTACGGGACAGGGTGGGATACGCAGTATTTT. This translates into CASSYGTGWDTQYF.

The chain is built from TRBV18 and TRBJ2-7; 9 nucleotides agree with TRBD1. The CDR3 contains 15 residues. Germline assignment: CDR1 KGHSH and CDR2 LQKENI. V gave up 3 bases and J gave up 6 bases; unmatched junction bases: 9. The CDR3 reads CASSPIRDRECEQYF. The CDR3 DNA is TGTGCCAGCTCACCTATCCGGGACAGGGAATGCGAGCAGTACTTC.

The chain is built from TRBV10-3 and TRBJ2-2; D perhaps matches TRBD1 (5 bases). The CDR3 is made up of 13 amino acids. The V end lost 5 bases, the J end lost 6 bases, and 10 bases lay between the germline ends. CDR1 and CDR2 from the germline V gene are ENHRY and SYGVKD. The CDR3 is CAISTQGSGELFF. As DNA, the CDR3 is TGTGCCATCAGTACCCAGGGCTCCGGGGAGCTGTTTTTT.

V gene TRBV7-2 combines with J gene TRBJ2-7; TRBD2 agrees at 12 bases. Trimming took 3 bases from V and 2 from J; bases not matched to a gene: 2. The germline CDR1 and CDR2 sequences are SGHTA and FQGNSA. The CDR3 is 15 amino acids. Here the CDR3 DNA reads TGTGCCAGCAGCTTGCCTAGCGGGAGGGCCTACGAGCAGTACTTC. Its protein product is CASSLPSGRAYEQYF.

DNA of the CDR3: TGCGCCAGCAGCTTGGGATCAGGGGCCGCCTACGAGCAGTACTTC. Translating gives CASSLGSGAAYEQYF. The genes are TRBV5-1 and TRBJ2-7, with D possibly being TRBD1 (6 bases). This CDR3 contains 15 residues. CDR1 is SGHRS, CDR2 YFSETQ, per germline. V was cut by 0 bases and J by 2 bases, with 12 bases left in between.

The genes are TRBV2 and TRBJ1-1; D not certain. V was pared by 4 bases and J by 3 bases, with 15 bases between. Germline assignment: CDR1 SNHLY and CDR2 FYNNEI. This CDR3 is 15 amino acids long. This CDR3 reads CASSVGGPWDTEAFF. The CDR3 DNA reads TGTGCCAGCAGTGTGGGAGGACCCTGGGACACTGAAGCTTTCTTT.

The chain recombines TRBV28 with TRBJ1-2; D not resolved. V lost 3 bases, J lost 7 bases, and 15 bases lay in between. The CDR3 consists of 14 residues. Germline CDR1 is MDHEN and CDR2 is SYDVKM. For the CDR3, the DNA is TGTGCCAGCAGTTTTAGACACGGATACAGTGGCTACACCTTC. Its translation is CASSFRHGYSGYTF.

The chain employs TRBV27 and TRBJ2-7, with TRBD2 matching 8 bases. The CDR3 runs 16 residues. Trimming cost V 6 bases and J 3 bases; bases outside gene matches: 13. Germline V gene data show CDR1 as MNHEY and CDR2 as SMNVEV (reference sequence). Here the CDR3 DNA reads TGTGCCAGCAGCCCCAAACTTTGGACTAGCCACTACGAGCAGTACTTC. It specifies CASSPKLWTSHYEQYF.